A selection of T cell receptor beta chains follows, all from one sample in a study of blood T cell repertoires in COVID-19. Clones were read by immunoSEQ multiplex PCR, and TCRdb kept only the in-frame ones, dropping some. This table holds over 50,000 clones, 72% found once. The sequencing input was peripheral blood. All receptors derive from a woman between 65 and 79 years old with COVID-19, enrolled during active disease. The CDR3 runs from the conserved cysteine through the conserved F or W. D genes are given only for firm matches. Size tells how often a clone was seen (once, few, many) or the class of an expanded clone, and some rows leave it out.

NA	TRBV10-3	TRBJ1-1	NA	CAISGQQGTNTEAFF	TGTGCCATCAGTGGACAACAGGGCACGAACACTGAAGCTTTCTTT
few	TRBV5-1	TRBJ1-3	NA	CASSFYGTLGNTIYF	TGCGCCAGCAGCTTTTACGGGACTCTTGGAAACACCATATATTTT
NA	TRBV11-3	TRBJ1-1	NA	CASSLEPGYGFF	TGTGCCAGCAGCTTAGAGCCAGGGTATGGTTTCTTT
NA	TRBV19	TRBJ1-3	NA	CASSMKSGKTGNTIYF	TGTGCCAGTAGTATGAAATCAGGGAAGACTGGAAACACCATATATTTT
NA	TRBV6-5	TRBJ2-2	NA	CASSPTQTGELFF	TGTGCCAGCAGTCCGACACAGACCGGGGAGCTGTTTTTT
NA	TRBV10-3	TRBJ1-1	TRBD1	CATGTGLSEAFF	TGTGCCACAGGGACAGGGCTGAGTGAAGCTTTCTTT
NA	TRBV7-7	TRBJ2-5	TRBD2	CASSSGTRGLGETQYF	TGTGCCAGCAGCTCAGGGACTAGGGGACTTGGGGAGACCCAGTACTTC
NA	TRBV10-1	TRBJ1-6	NA	CASTPASSSYNSPLHF	TGCGCCAGCACGCCAGCTAGTAGCTCCTATAATTCACCCCTCCACTTT
NA	TRBV9	TRBJ2-3	NA	CASSQPQGISTDTQYF	TGTGCCAGCAGCCAACCTCAGGGGATTAGCACAGATACGCAGTATTTT
NA	TRBV4-3	TRBJ2-5	TRBD2	CASSQDQRGGRETQYF	TGCGCCAGCAGCCAAGATCAGCGGGGGGGCCGAGAGACCCAGTACTTC
NA	TRBV6-5	TRBJ1-1	NA	CASGKEGRKDTEAFF	TGTGCCAGCGGAAAAGAGGGGAGGAAGGACACTGAAGCTTTCTTT
NA	TRBV5-5	TRBJ1-2	NA	CASSLAGDGYTF	TGTGCCAGCAGCTTGGCGGGGGACGGCTACACCTTC
NA	TRBV2	TRBJ2-1	TRBD2	CASKPGLGYNEQFF	TGTGCCAGCAAGCCGGGACTAGGTTACAATGAGCAGTTCTTC
NA	TRBV6-5	TRBJ2-3	NA	CASSQDFSDTQYF	TGTGCCAGCAGCCAGGACTTCTCAGATACGCAGTATTTT
NA	TRBV7-9	TRBJ1-2	NA	CASENPVGYGYTF	TGTGCCAGCGAGAACCCGGTCGGCTATGGCTACACCTTC